Listed below are T cell receptor beta chains from one sample, sequenced in a study of PD-L1 blockade in urothelial cancer. TCRdb's table, derived via immunoSEQ multiplex PCR, lists solely in-frame clones and lacks some. The data hold around 50,000 clones, with around 85% observed a single time. The specimen was PBMCs, collected around atezolizumab (anti-PD-L1) treatment. Source of these receptors: a man aged 45 to 65 with urothelial cancer. CDR3s include the opening cysteine and the closing phenylalanine or tryptophan. Fields, in order: CDR3 DNA, CDR3 protein, V gene, clone size, J gene, D gene. A D gene is named only where the DNA matches it firmly. Clone size, where shown, is once, few, many, or a class for clones that have expanded.

cdr3_nt: TGTGCCAGCAGCTTCGGTTCTAGCGGTGGCACAGATACGCAGTATTTT
cdr3_aa: CASSFGSSGGTDTQYF
v_call: TRBV7-9
clone_size: NA
j_call: TRBJ2-3
d_call: TRBD2

cdr3_nt: TGTGCCAGCAGCGTAGCGGGGGCTTTAGTGCAGTATTTT
cdr3_aa: CASSVAGALVQYF
v_call: TRBV27
clone_size: NA
j_call: TRBJ2-3
d_call: TRBD2

cdr3_nt: TGTGCCAGCAGTCAGCGAGATACGCAGTATTTT
cdr3_aa: CASSQRDTQYF
v_call: TRBV11-3
clone_size: NA
j_call: TRBJ2-3
d_call: NA

cdr3_nt: TGTGCCAGCAGCTTGGTGGCCTCCTACGAGCAGTACTTC
cdr3_aa: CASSLVASYEQYF
v_call: TRBV5-4
clone_size: once
j_call: TRBJ2-7
d_call: NA

cdr3_nt: TGCGCCAGCAGCAGGTACAGGGGAGATACGCAGTATTTT
cdr3_aa: CASSRYRGDTQYF
v_call: TRBV4-3
clone_size: NA
j_call: TRBJ2-3
d_call: TRBD1

cdr3_nt: TGTGCCAGCAGCTTGGACTTATCAGATACGCAGTATTTT
cdr3_aa: CASSLDLSDTQYF
v_call: TRBV5-6
clone_size: NA
j_call: TRBJ2-3
d_call: NA

cdr3_nt: TGTGCCATCAGTGGGGCCACAGGACGATCCTACAATGAGCAGTTCTTC
cdr3_aa: CAISGATGRSYNEQFF
v_call: TRBV10-3
clone_size: NA
j_call: TRBJ2-1
d_call: NA

cdr3_nt: TGTGCCAGCAGCGTAGGGGCAGGGGGCGGCGAGCAGTACTTC
cdr3_aa: CASSVGAGGGEQYF
v_call: TRBV9
clone_size: few
j_call: TRBJ2-7
d_call: TRBD1

cdr3_nt: TGTGCCAGCAGTGAAGCGGCTGGTCAGCCCCAGCATTTT
cdr3_aa: CASSEAAGQPQHF
v_call: TRBV6-1
clone_size: medium-sized
j_call: TRBJ1-5
d_call: NA

cdr3_nt: TGTGCCAGCAGTGAAGCACCCAGGGGGCTCTACGAGCAGTACTTC
cdr3_aa: CASSEAPRGLYEQYF
v_call: TRBV2
clone_size: NA
j_call: TRBJ2-7
d_call: TRBD1

cdr3_nt: TGTGCCAGCAGCCTACGGACTAGCGGGGCCCTAGAGACCCAGTACTTC
cdr3_aa: CASSLRTSGALETQYF
v_call: TRBV7-9
clone_size: NA
j_call: TRBJ2-5
d_call: TRBD2

cdr3_nt: TGTGCCAGCAGCCTCGGGTTAGGGGGCGAACAGCCCCAGCATTTT
cdr3_aa: CASSLGLGGEQPQHF
v_call: TRBV6-5
clone_size: NA
j_call: TRBJ1-5
d_call: TRBD1

cdr3_nt: TGCGCCAGCAGCCCCGGACAGGGGAGTAGTCAGCCCCAGCATTTT
cdr3_aa: CASSPGQGSSQPQHF
v_call: TRBV4-1
clone_size: NA
j_call: TRBJ1-5
d_call: TRBD1

cdr3_nt: TGTGCCAGCAGCTTAGTGACCAGCGGGGGGGGCTACGAGCAGTACTTC
cdr3_aa: CASSLVTSGGGYEQYF
v_call: TRBV7-6
clone_size: NA
j_call: TRBJ2-7
d_call: TRBD2

cdr3_nt: TGTGCCATCAGGGGGGACAGGACCATCTCTGGAAACACCATATATTTT
cdr3_aa: CAIRGDRTISGNTIYF
v_call: TRBV10-3
clone_size: NA
j_call: TRBJ1-3
d_call: TRBD1

cdr3_nt: TGTGCCAGCAGCCCACTGGACAGGGGGTACACCGGGGAGCTGTTTTTT
cdr3_aa: CASSPLDRGYTGELFF
v_call: TRBV13
clone_size: NA
j_call: TRBJ2-2
d_call: TRBD1

cdr3_nt: TGTGCCAGCACGGGGTCCAACTCTGAAGCTTTCTTT
cdr3_aa: CASTGSNSEAFF
v_call: TRBV18
clone_size: once
j_call: TRBJ1-1
d_call: NA

cdr3_nt: TGTGCCAGCAGCGTCGGACAGGGCTCGAACACTGAAGCTTTCTTT
cdr3_aa: CASSVGQGSNTEAFF
v_call: TRBV9
clone_size: NA
j_call: TRBJ1-1
d_call: TRBD1

cdr3_nt: TGTGCCAGTAGTAGTGTATCTAGCGGGGGCCTCTTTACGCAGTATTTT
cdr3_aa: CASSSVSSGGLFTQYF
v_call: TRBV19
clone_size: NA
j_call: TRBJ2-3
d_call: TRBD2

cdr3_nt: TGCAGCGTTGAAGATCGACGGGACACAGATACGCAGTATTTT
cdr3_aa: CSVEDRRDTDTQYF
v_call: TRBV29-1
clone_size: NA
j_call: TRBJ2-3
d_call: NA

cdr3_nt: TGTGCCAGCAGCTTGGGCGAGCAGTTCTTC
cdr3_aa: CASSLGEQFF
v_call: TRBV11-2
clone_size: NA
j_call: TRBJ2-1
d_call: NA

cdr3_nt: TGTGCCAGTAGTATAGCGAAGGGGAGGGCCGGGGAGCTGTTTTTT
cdr3_aa: CASSIAKGRAGELFF
v_call: TRBV19
clone_size: once
j_call: TRBJ2-2
d_call: TRBD2

cdr3_nt: TGTGCCAGCAGCCCTCCTTCCGACAGGGAGTTTGGTGAAAAACTGTTTTTT
cdr3_aa: CASSPPSDREFGEKLFF
v_call: TRBV7-9
clone_size: NA
j_call: TRBJ1-4
d_call: TRBD1

cdr3_nt: TGTGCCAGCAGTTACTTGGGGGGTTACTCCTACGAGCAGTACTTC
cdr3_aa: CASSYLGGYSYEQYF
v_call: TRBV6-6
clone_size: NA
j_call: TRBJ2-7
d_call: NA

cdr3_nt: TGCGCCAGCAGCCAAGATCCTTACCTCGGACTAGGGGGATACTACAATGAGCAGTTCTTC
cdr3_aa: CASSQDPYLGLGGYYNEQFF
v_call: TRBV4-3
clone_size: once
j_call: TRBJ2-1
d_call: NA

cdr3_nt: TGTGCCAGCAGCCTACAGGGGAATCAGCCCCAGCATTTT
cdr3_aa: CASSLQGNQPQHF
v_call: TRBV7-9
clone_size: NA
j_call: TRBJ1-5
d_call: TRBD1

cdr3_nt: TGTGCCAGCAGCCCTTCGGGGATCACCTATAATTCACCCCTCCACTTT
cdr3_aa: CASSPSGITYNSPLHF
v_call: TRBV7-9
clone_size: NA
j_call: TRBJ1-6
d_call: NA

cdr3_nt: TGTGCCAGCAGTTTGGGCGGGAGGGCCGGGGAGACCCAGTACTTC
cdr3_aa: CASSLGGRAGETQYF
v_call: TRBV27
clone_size: NA
j_call: TRBJ2-5
d_call: TRBD2

cdr3_nt: TGCGCCAGCAGGGGACTAGCGGACTCCTACAATGAGCAGTTCTTC
cdr3_aa: CASRGLADSYNEQFF
v_call: TRBV4-1
clone_size: NA
j_call: TRBJ2-1
d_call: TRBD2

cdr3_nt: TGTGCCAGCAGTTCCGGCAGGTTGGGCACCTACGAGCAGTACTTC
cdr3_aa: CASSSGRLGTYEQYF
v_call: TRBV27
clone_size: NA
j_call: TRBJ2-7
d_call: NA

cdr3_nt: TGTGCCTGGAGTGCCGGGACAGGGCCCTCACCCCTCCACTTT
cdr3_aa: CAWSAGTGPSPLHF
v_call: TRBV30
clone_size: NA
j_call: TRBJ1-6
d_call: TRBD1

cdr3_nt: TGCGCCAGCAGTCAACTCTCATGGTTGGGACAGGCGAACACCGGGGAGCTGTTTTTT
cdr3_aa: CASSQLSWLGQANTGELFF
v_call: TRBV23-1
clone_size: NA
j_call: TRBJ2-2
d_call: TRBD1

cdr3_nt: TGTGCCAGCAGCGCCGGGACAGGGGGTTCAGAGACCCAGTACTTC
cdr3_aa: CASSAGTGGSETQYF
v_call: TRBV4-2
clone_size: NA
j_call: TRBJ2-5
d_call: TRBD1

cdr3_nt: TGTGCCAGCAGAAATGCGGGCTCGGATACGCAGTATTTT
cdr3_aa: CASRNAGSDTQYF
v_call: TRBV6-5
clone_size: NA
j_call: TRBJ2-3
d_call: NA

cdr3_nt: TGTGCCAGCAGTTCCCAGACAGTATTCGGACTAGCGGGATATGACGAGCAGTACTTC
cdr3_aa: CASSSQTVFGLAGYDEQYF
v_call: TRBV27
clone_size: NA
j_call: TRBJ2-7
d_call: TRBD2

cdr3_nt: TGTGCCAGCAGGCGGACAGGGGGCACCGGGGAGCTGTTTTTT
cdr3_aa: CASRRTGGTGELFF
v_call: TRBV7-9
clone_size: NA
j_call: TRBJ2-2
d_call: TRBD1

cdr3_nt: TGTGCCAGCAGTCCCCGGACAGGGGCAGGGGAGACCCAGTACTTC
cdr3_aa: CASSPRTGAGETQYF
v_call: TRBV6-1
clone_size: NA
j_call: TRBJ2-5
d_call: TRBD1

cdr3_nt: TGTGCCAGCAGTCAGGGGGCGGCCTACAATGAGCAGTTCTTC
cdr3_aa: CASSQGAAYNEQFF
v_call: TRBV6-4
clone_size: NA
j_call: TRBJ2-1
d_call: TRBD1

cdr3_nt: TGTGCCAGCAGCGTAGACCCTAGCGGAGTTTACAATGAGCAGTTCTTC
cdr3_aa: CASSVDPSGVYNEQFF
v_call: TRBV9
clone_size: NA
j_call: TRBJ2-1
d_call: TRBD2